This T cell receptor (beta chain) came from a study of cytomegalovirus exposure and HLA in healthy donors. A note on this clone: The antigen is undetermined.

Study results and limitations: Some TCR beta chains (roughly 160 of them) were listed as cytomegalovirus-associated.

Primers for the PCR totalled 60 Vbeta and 13 Jbeta. Here immunoSEQ multiplex PCR was the method, and the copy in TCRdb shows in-frame clones only, minus some. The sample has around 45,000 clones; around 56% are singletons. The clonotype was recovered from a man aged 60 to 69 in good health and CMV-seronegative. Sequenced input: PBMCs.

DNA for the CDR3: TGCGCCAGCAGCTCCTCCAGTGTTAGCACAGATACGCAGTATTTT. Amino acid sequence: CASSSSSVSTDTQYF. The gene calls are TRBV5-1 and TRBJ2-3, with unresolved D. CDR3 length: 15 amino acids. Germline V gene sequence: CDR1 SGHRS, CDR2 YFSETQ. Deletions cut 3 bases from V and 0 bases from J, with 11 bases between.